This T cell receptor beta chain was recorded in a study of T cell changes during pregnancy in multiple sclerosis. Germline CDR1 is SGHKS and CDR2 is YYEKEE (reference sequence). V dropped 4 bases and J dropped 9 bases, with 8 bases sitting between them. The length of the CDR3 is 11 residues. TCRdb's table, derived via immunoSEQ multiplex PCR, lists solely in-frame clones and lacks some. Of approximately 50,000 clones listed, roughly nine tenths are singletons. The receptor was isolated from a female donor with multiple sclerosis, enrolled in a pregnancy study. The chain couples TRBV5-5 to TRBJ2-1, with a possible D match to TRBD1 (5 bases). The starting material was CD8+ T cells from peripheral blood mononuclear cells, obtained after pregnancy. This chain's CDR3 is CASSLGAEQFF. The CDR3 DNA reads as TGTGCCAGCAGCCTAGGGGCTGAGCAGTTCTTC. The full variable domain, its missing parts supplied by reference TRBV5-5 and TRBJ2-1, is DAGVTQSPTHLIKTRGQQVTLRCSPISGHKSVSWYQQVLGQGPQFIFQYYEKEERGRGNFPDRFSARQFPNYSSELNVNALLLGDSALYLCASSLGAEQFFGPGTRLTVL.